The present T cell receptor (beta chain) was sequenced within a study of blood T cell repertoires in COVID-19. Across the study: Both acute and convalescent COVID-19 samples were obtained from the United States, Italy and Spain. Nucleic acid was either cDNA or gDNA, and it came from T cells, B-cell-depleted T cells, or PBMCs.

V was pared by 7 bases and J by 6 bases, with 12 bases of the junction left unmatched. This CDR3 is built from 15 residues. Germline assignment: CDR1 SGHTA and CDR2 FQGNSA. Source study methods: Using reference gene primer amplification, nucleated cell counts were estimated. Assay: immunoSEQ multiplex PCR; the TCRdb copy retains only in-frame clones and omits some. The D gene and trimming were derived from the DNA, and the V and J assignments and clone size from that table. The table records approximately 100,000 clones, 70% to 85% of them present only once. This rearrangement joins TRBV7-2 to TRBJ1-2, with TRBD1 matching 9 bases. The sequence was collected from a man in his 70s with acute or convalescent COVID-19. The sequencing input was peripheral blood. CDR3 protein: CASKIPGQGLHGYTF. DNA of the CDR3: TGTGCCAGCAAGATTCCGGGACAGGGCCTTCATGGCTACACCTTC.